This T cell receptor beta chain appears in the sequencing data of a study of blood T cell repertoires in COVID-19. Study-wide context: The analysed material was cDNA or gDNA that came from T cells, B-cell-depleted T cells, or PBMCs.

Participants, roughly 18 to 90 years old, spanned 24 US areas. In the authors' methods: By means of reference gene primer amplification, nucleated cell counts were estimated. Sequencing was performed with immunoSEQ multiplex PCR; in TCRdb, only in-frame clones are kept and a portion is missing. The D gene and trimming were derived from the DNA, and the V and J assignments and clone size from that table. The sample holds 150,000 to 200,000 clones, about 83% seen once. The receptor was isolated from a woman aged 25-40 years who had recovered from COVID-19. The sequenced sample consisted of PBMCs or T cells enriched from blood (not recorded which).

CDR3 sequence reads: CASSQESTGSHGYTF. In DNA form, the CDR3 reads TGTGCCAGCAGCCAAGAATCAACAGGGAGCCATGGCTACACCTTC. This chain joins TRBV4-2 and TRBJ1-2, with D possibly being TRBD1 (6 bases). Trimming left V 0 bases short and J 6 bases short, with 14 bases between. This CDR3 has 15 residues. Germline CDR1 and CDR2: LGHNA and YNFKEQ.